What follows are 17 T cell receptor beta chains derived from one specimen sequenced in a study of T cell responses to AZD1222 COVID-19 vaccine (dated by TCRdb to 2020 to 2023). The sample's time point label, decoded: baseline before first vaccination. The method was the immunoSEQ multiplex PCR assay. TCRdb obtained this table from immuneACCESS and retained in-frame rearrangements with V and J assigned. These tables miss some clones; where compared with another copy, unresolved V genes account for less than half of the shortfall, and the remainder is unexplained. The sample table records about 21,000 clones; around 82% of these occur just once. Of the sample, less than 55% is held by the ten largest clones. The sample was peripheral blood, taken on day 0 of AZD1222 vaccination. The receptors come from an adult in good health.

The chain employs TRBV7-2 and TRBJ2-2; D remains unclear. V was clipped by 5 bases and J by 4 bases, with 5 bases between them. The CDR3 sequence is 12 residues long. Per the germline V gene, CDR1 is SGHTA and CDR2 is FQGNSA. CDR3 loop: CASSRSTGELFF. CDR3 DNA sequence: TGTGCCAGCAGCCGCTCCACCGGGGAGCTGTTTTTT.

The chain is built from TRBV9 and TRBJ1-3; tentative D call: TRBD1 (5 bases). This CDR3 has 16 amino acids. The V and J ends lost 0 bases and 0 bases respectively, with 10 bases between them. Germline values: CDR1 SGDLS, CDR2 YYNGEE. CDR3 DNA sequence: TGTGCCAGCAGCGTAGCCCTCCAGGGCTCTGGAAACACCATATATTTT. Translating it yields CASSVALQGSGNTIYF.

This clone was found a few times. The chain uses TRBV11-2 and TRBJ2-1; D remains ambiguous. V dropped 2 bases and J dropped 3 bases, with 8 bases sitting between them. This CDR3 spans 14 amino acids. Germline loops: CDR1 SGHAT, CDR2 FQNNGV. CDR3 coding DNA: TGTGCCAGCAGCTTACTCGAAATCTACAATGAGCAGTTCTTC. Amino acid sequence: CASSLLEIYNEQFF.

The chain joins TRBV10-1 to TRBJ1-1; D gene ambiguous. This CDR3 has 13 amino acids. Trimming removed 6 bases from V and 1 base from J, with 9 bases in between. The germline gives CDR1 WNHNN, CDR2 SYGVQD (reference sequence). This chain's CDR3 is CASRAAGNTEAFF. The DNA for the CDR3 is TGCGCCAGCAGGGCGGCGGGGAACACTGAAGCTTTCTTT.

V usage is TRBV3-1 (or the pseudogene TRBV3-2) and J usage is TRBJ1-2; 8 nucleotides match TRBD1. After removal of 5 bases from V and 7 bases from J, the junction contained 6 bases not matched to a gene. Germline V gene sequence: CDR1 LGHDT, CDR2 YNNKEL (reference sequence). The CDR3 covers 13 residues. The CDR3 spells CASSEDRASGYTF. The CDR3 DNA follows: TGTGCCAGCAGCGAGGACAGGGCGAGTGGCTACACCTTC.

The rearrangement links TRBV19 to TRBJ2-1; a weak D match, TRBD1 (6 bases). Germline lookup yields CDR1 LNHDA and CDR2 SQIVND (reference sequence). V gave up 5 bases and J gave up 1 base, with 12 bases separating them. The CDR3 has 15 residues. The CDR3 protein is CASSDQGWSYNEQFF. CDR3 nucleotide sequence: TGTGCCAGTAGTGACCAGGGGTGGTCCTACAATGAGCAGTTCTTC.

This clone has just one count. The rearrangement joins TRBV5-1 to TRBJ1-2; 9 positions match TRBD1. The CDR3 is 15 amino acids. Per the germline V gene, CDR1 is SGHRS and CDR2 is YFSETQ. Unmatched junction bases numbered 12, after V lost 4 bases and J lost 8 bases. For the CDR3, the DNA is TGCGCCAGCAGCGAGGACAGGGGTCTGTTTGGCGGCTACACCTTC. Translated: CASSEDRGLFGGYTF.

The CDR3 here is CASSLGLEENNEQFF. For the CDR3, the DNA is TGTGCCAGCAGCTTAGGCCTAGAGGAAAACAATGAGCAGTTCTTC. V gene TRBV11-3 combines with J gene TRBJ2-1; D not certain. The CDR3 sequence is 15 residues long. Germline CDR1 and CDR2: SGHNT and YENEEA. V was shortened by 1 base and J by 5 bases, with 12 bases between the two germline ends.

This chain links TRBV6-5 with TRBJ2-7; the D is unclear. Per the germline V gene, CDR1 is MNHEY and CDR2 is SVGAGI. V was shortened by 7 bases and J by 6 bases, with 13 bases between the two germline ends. This CDR3 is built from 12 residues. The CDR3 bases are TGTGCCAGCACCGGAGCAACCTCCGAGCAGTACTTC. This sequence encodes CASTGATSEQYF.

The V gene is TRBV4-1, the J gene TRBJ2-7; TRBD1 aligns across 8 bases. The germline CDR1 and CDR2 sequences are MGHRA and YSYEKL. This CDR3 spans 17 amino acids. The V gene end was trimmed by 1 base and the J gene end by 3 bases; junction bases not matched to a gene: 11. This chain's CDR3 is CASSQGFAGGLHYEQYF. In DNA, the CDR3 is TGCGCCAGCAGCCAAGGGTTTGCAGGGGGCCTCCACTACGAGCAGTACTTC.

This chain connects TRBV7-9 to TRBJ1-4, with a tentative D call TRBD1 (5 bases). This CDR3 comprises 14 residues. The germline V gene encodes CDR1 SEHNR and CDR2 FQNEAQ (reference sequence). The V end lost 5 bases, the J end lost 7 bases, and 14 bases lay between the germline ends. CDR3 sequence (DNA): TGTGCCAGCAGCCCCACACCCGGGACTGAAAAACTGTTTTTT. Residues: CASSPTPGTEKLFF.

This clone was detected a few times. The chain combines TRBV5-1 with TRBJ2-5, with a tentative D call TRBD1 (6 bases). Germline V gene sequence: CDR1 SGHRS, CDR2 YFSETQ. The CDR3 covers 14 residues. V lost 4 bases and J lost 3, with 13 bases in between. In nucleotides, the CDR3 is TGCGCCAGCAGCCCATCCGGGACAAAAGAGACCCAGTACTTC. Its translation: CASSPSGTKETQYF.

The chain's CDR3 is CASSHDRRTDTQYF. The CDR3 bases are TGTGCCAGCAGCCACGACAGGAGGACAGATACGCAGTATTTT. The V call is TRBV7-2, the J call TRBJ2-3; D might be TRBD1 (6 bases). This CDR3 has 14 residues. Germline loops: CDR1 SGHTA, CDR2 FQGNSA. V was trimmed by 5 bases and J by 3 bases, leaving 12 bases between them.

This clone has just a few counts. The rearrangement links TRBV6-2 or TRBV6-3 to TRBJ2-7; maybe TRBD2 (5 bases). CDR1 is MNHEY, CDR2 SVGEGT, per germline. Trimming removed 6 bases at V and 3 bases at J, with 15 bases between. This CDR3 spans 14 amino acids. The CDR3 loop reads CASSLRRGSYEQYF. The CDR3 DNA sequence: TGTGCCAGCAGCCTACGAAGAGGGAGCTACGAGCAGTACTTC.

V is TRBV7-9 and J is TRBJ2-1, with 14 bases matching TRBD2. V shed 5 bases, J shed 12 bases, and the junction held 6 bases outside the gene matches. Germline V lookup: CDR1 SEHNR, CDR2 FQNEAQ (reference sequence). This CDR3 comprises 14 residues. In DNA form, the CDR3 reads TGTGCCAGCAGCCCGGGACTAGCGGGGGTTCCGCAGTTCTTC. Protein sequence: CASSPGLAGVPQFF.

The chain recombines TRBV19 with TRBJ2-2; 10 bases map to TRBD2. CDR1 and CDR2 from the germline V gene are LNHDA and SQIVND (reference sequence). The CDR3 loop spans 16 amino acids. With V trimmed by 7 bases and J by 8 bases, 13 bases remained unmatched. The CDR3 coding sequence is TGTGCCAGTATTAATCGGCTAGCGGGAGTAGGAGGGGAGCTGTTTTTT. Encoded protein: CASINRLAGVGGELFF.

The rearrangement links TRBV15 to TRBJ2-5; D uncertain. CDR1 is LNHNV, CDR2 YYDKDF, per germline (reference sequence). This CDR3 spans 18 amino acids. Trimming shortened V by 0 bases and J by 0 bases, and 17 bases separated the two germline ends. CDR3 in amino acids: CATSRDAESLRNQETQYF. DNA of the CDR3: TGTGCCACCAGCAGAGATGCCGAAAGTTTGCGGAACCAAGAGACCCAGTACTTC.